This entry concerns a single TCR beta chain. The data stem from a study of beta chain features in type 1 diabetes. The entirety of the isolated RNA underwent reverse transcription, so expressed TCRB transcripts were sequenced. Clones were read by immunoSEQ multiplex PCR, and TCRdb kept only the in-frame ones, dropping some. Of 40,000 to 45,000 clones in the sample, 51% were seen once. This TCR came from a young woman in good health. The sample consisted of Tregs from blood.

The CDR3 reads CASSLLGIQGNEQFF. Here the CDR3 DNA reads TGTGCCAGCAGTTTGCTAGGAATTCAGGGCAATGAGCAGTTCTTC. V is TRBV27 and J is TRBJ2-1; TRBD1 is a possible D gene (5 bases). This CDR3 is 15 amino acids long. The ends were cut back, 3 bases at V and 6 bases at J, with 15 bases in the middle. Per germline, CDR1 MNHEY and CDR2 SMNVEV (reference sequence).